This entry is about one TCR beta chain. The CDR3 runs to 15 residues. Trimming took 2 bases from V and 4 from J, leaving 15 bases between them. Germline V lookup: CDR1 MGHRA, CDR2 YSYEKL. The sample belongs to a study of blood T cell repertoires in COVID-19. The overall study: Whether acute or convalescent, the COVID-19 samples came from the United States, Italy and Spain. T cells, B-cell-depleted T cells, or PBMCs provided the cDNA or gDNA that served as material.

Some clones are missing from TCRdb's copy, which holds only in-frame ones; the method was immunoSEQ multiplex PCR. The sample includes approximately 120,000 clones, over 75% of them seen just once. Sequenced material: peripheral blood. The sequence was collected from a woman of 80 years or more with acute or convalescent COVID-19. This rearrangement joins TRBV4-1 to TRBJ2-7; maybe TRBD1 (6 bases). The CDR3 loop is CASSQTTGTQYEQYF. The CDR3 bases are TGCGCCAGCAGCCAAACCACCGGGACACAATACGAGCAGTACTTC.